The subject of this entry is one T cell receptor beta chain. The antigen remains undetermined. This PCR relied on a set of 60 Vbeta primers and 13 Jbeta primers. TCRdb's copy holds only in-frame clones and misses some; the assay was immunoSEQ multiplex PCR. The table records approximately 180,000 clones, about three quarters of them present only once. This CDR3 is built from 13 residues. Germline CDR1 SGHAT, CDR2 FQNNGV. Trimming took off 5 bases at V and 9 bases at J, with 14 bases between the two ends. These data belong to a study of cytomegalovirus exposure and HLA in healthy donors. For the study at large: Genotyping showed approximately 81% of about 370 donors falling in the Caucasian-associated ancestry cluster.

Study-wide results and caveats: A later analysis reported that several of the most significant clusters appeared to be linked to common viral pathogens, among them Epstein-Barr virus. Later analysis identified 17,000 or so TCR beta sequences associated with HLA alleles, using a false discovery rate threshold of 0.05.

The material sequenced was PBMCs. This sequence was found in a middle-aged man in good health and CMV-seropositive. J is TRBJ2-1 and V is TRBV11-2; D is possibly TRBD1 (5 bases). The CDR3 reads CASSPNLGLEQFF. In DNA, the CDR3 is TGTGCCAGCAGCCCCAATTTGGGGCTTGAGCAGTTCTTC.